These T cell receptor beta chains were read from a single sample in a study of human T cells and chemical hapten exposure. TCRdb fed the RACE reads into MiXCR, producing one record per CDR3 protein. The sample shows 35,000 to 45,000 distinct CDR3 sequences, 12% of them seen only once. The material sequenced was whole blood, taken in connection with sensitization to the hapten diphenylcyclopropenone (DPC). The receptors come from a woman between 25 and 40 years old with alopecia areata. Some clones in this sample may be carry-over from other donors' samples. The CDR3 runs from the conserved cysteine through the conserved F or W. The D gene is left open where the match is weak. Clone sizes are given selectively: once, few, many, or a class where the clone is expanded.

j_call,d_call,v_call,clone_size,cdr3_aa,cdr3_nt
TRBJ2-2,TRBD2,TRBV29-1,.,CSVLAGGPITGELFF,TGCAGCGTTCTAGCGGGAGGGCCCATTACCGGGGAGCTGTTTTTT
TRBJ1-1,.,TRBV18,.,CASSQERVLAEAFF,TGTGCCAGCTCGCAGGAGAGGGTACTCGCTGAAGCTTTCTTT
TRBJ2-7,.,TRBV27,few,CASSRIGYEQYF,TGTGCCAGCAGCCGGATTGGGTACGAGCAGTACTTC
TRBJ1-2,TRBD1,TRBV4-3,few,CASSQFGTGVYGYTF,TGCGCCAGCAGCCAATTTGGGACAGGGGTCTATGGCTACACCTTC
TRBJ2-1,TRBD2,TRBV4-3,many,CASSQDWSGRGYEQFF,TGCGCCAGCAGCCAAGATTGGAGCGGGAGGGGCTATGAGCAGTTCTTC
TRBJ1-2,.,TRBV4-3,.,CASSQDMASATYGYTF,TGCGCCAGCAGCCAAGATATGGCCAGCGCAACCTATGGCTACACCTTC
TRBJ2-7,.,TRBV28,.,CASTPGSYSYEQYF,TGTGCCAGCACCCCTGGGAGTTACTCCTACGAGCAGTACTTC
TRBJ2-7,.,TRBV5-1,.,CASSLFTGTHYEQYF,TGCGCCAGCAGCTTGTTTACGGGGACCCACTACGAGCAGTACTTC
TRBJ2-1,.,TRBV7-2,many,CASSLVQRNEQFF,TGTGCCAGCAGCTTAGTACAGCGTAATGAGCAGTTCTTC
TRBJ2-1,.,TRBV6-5,many,CASRSGLNNEQFF,TGTGCCAGCAGGAGCGGGTTAAACAATGAGCAGTTCTTC
TRBJ1-6,.,TRBV7-2,few,CASSLESTSYNSPLHF,TGTGCCAGCAGCTTAGAGTCGACCTCCTATAATTCACCCCTCCACTTT
TRBJ2-7,TRBD2,TRBV20-1,.,CSASNGREAHEQYF,TGCAGTGCTAGTAACGGGCGGGAGGCCCACGAGCAGTACTTC
TRBJ1-2,.,TRBV5-1,many,CAGCSYGYTF,TGCGCTGGCTGCTCCTATGGCTACACCTTC
TRBJ1-1,.,TRBV11-3,once,CASSSTRNTEAFF,TGTGCCAGCAGCTCCACAAGGAACACTGAAGCTTTCTTT
TRBJ2-2,TRBD2,TRBV7-8,many,CASSLSGLAGRTGELFF,TGTGCCAGCAGCTTATCGGGCCTAGCGGGCCGGACCGGGGAGCTGTTTTTT
TRBJ2-7,.,TRBV10-3,many,CETLRENEQYF,TGTGAAACTCTACGGGAGAACGAGCAGTACTTC
TRBJ2-7,.,TRBV30,once,CAWSVDSFWQYF,TGTGCCTGGAGTGTAGACTCATTTTGGCAGTACTTC
TRBJ2-5,TRBD1,TRBV28,many,CASRQTGEETQYF,TGTGCCAGCAGGCAGACAGGGGAAGAGACCCAGTACTTC
TRBJ1-5,.,TRBV18,.,CARSPGFNQPQHF,TGTGCCAGATCACCAGGGTTCAATCAGCCCCAGCATTTT
TRBJ1-2,.,TRBV3-1,.,CASSRANYGYTF,TGTGCCAGCAGCCGCGCTAACTATGGCTACACCTTC
TRBJ1-1,TRBD1,TRBV7-7,.,CASSLRQGGEAFF,TGTGCCAGCAGCTTACGACAGGGGGGTGAGGCTTTCTTT
TRBJ1-3,.,TRBV20-1,many,CSARAPEKGGSGNTIYF,TGCAGTGCTAGAGCTCCGGAGAAGGGGGGGTCTGGAAACACCATATATTTT
TRBJ1-2,.,TRBV6-5,.,CASRGYGYTF,TGTGCCAGCAGGGGCTATGGCTACACCTTC
TRBJ1-2,.,TRBV20-1,.,CSANRLGPRYSYTF,TGCAGTGCTAACCGATTGGGGCCGCGCTATAGCTACACCTTC
TRBJ2-7,.,TRBV29-1,many,CSSSPPQDSYEQYF,TGCAGCTCCTCCCCCCCCCAGGACTCCTACGAGCAGTACTTC
TRBJ1-2,.,TRBV2,few,CASSRGTGYGYTF,TGTGCCAGCAGCCGAGGAACAGGCTATGGCTACACCTTC
TRBJ2-1,.,TRBV20-1,many,CSAPSSSYNEQFF,TGCAGTGCTCCAAGCAGCTCCTACAATGAGCAGTTCTTC
TRBJ1-1,TRBD1,TRBV7-9,many,CASSLFPGIDRATEAFF,TGTGCCAGCAGCTTATTCCCCGGAATTGACAGGGCCACTGAAGCTTTCTTT
TRBJ2-1,TRBD2,TRBV19,many,CASSGPTRGGTRQFF,TGTGCCAGTAGCGGACCCACACGGGGGGGGACTCGGCAGTTCTTC
TRBJ2-5,TRBD2,TRBV7-6,many,CASSLETMGLRETQYF,TGTGCCAGCAGCTTAGAGACAATGGGACTACGAGAGACCCAGTACTTC
TRBJ2-3,.,TRBV7-8,.,CASSLGGLATSTDTQYF,TGTGCCAGCAGCTTAGGGGGTTTAGCAACTAGCACAGATACGCAGTATTTT
TRBJ2-6,.,TRBV5-5,many,CASSLAAAGTYSGANVLTF,TGTGCCAGCAGCTTGGCCGCGGCGGGGACGTACTCTGGGGCCAACGTCCTGACTTTC
TRBJ2-1,.,TRBV9,few,CASSVRRTAYNEQFF,TGTGCCAGCAGCGTCAGGCGGACCGCCTACAATGAGCAGTTCTTC
TRBJ2-5,TRBD2,TRBV5-1,.,CASSLGLADLETQYF,TGCGCCAGCAGCTTGGGTCTAGCGGATCTAGAGACCCAGTACTTC
TRBJ2-5,TRBD2,TRBV11-2,.,CASSLPGGKETQYF,TGTGCCAGCAGCTTGCCGGGAGGGAAAGAGACCCAGTACTTC
TRBJ2-3,.,TRBV12-3/TRBV12-4,few,CASSLGWGLSTDTQYF,TGTGCCAGCAGTTTAGGATGGGGGTTGAGCACAGATACGCAGTATTTT
TRBJ2-5,TRBD2,TRBV20-1,few,CSARLAGEYQTQYF,TGCAGTGCTAGACTAGCGGGAGAATATCAGACCCAGTACTTC
TRBJ2-1,.,TRBV20-1,.,CSASDFGTSYNEQFF,TGCAGTGCTAGCGATTTCGGGACGTCCTACAATGAGCAGTTCTTC
TRBJ1-5,.,TRBV6-6,many,CATWGSGNQPQHF,TGTGCCACCTGGGGGTCGGGCAATCAGCCCCAGCATTTT
TRBJ2-2,TRBD2,TRBV6-5,many,CATRLAAANTGELFF,TGTGCCACCCGACTAGCGGCTGCGAACACCGGGGAGCTGTTTTTT
TRBJ2-1,.,TRBV7-6,many,CASSFQYYNEQFF,TGTGCCAGCAGCTTTCAGTATTACAATGAGCAGTTCTTC
TRBJ2-5,.,TRBV7-3,few,CASSSSRQETQYF,TGTGCCAGCAGCTCTAGTAGACAAGAGACCCAGTACTTC
TRBJ2-1,.,TRBV4-3,many,CASSQANRGPYNEQFF,TGCGCCAGCAGCCAAGCCAATCGAGGCCCCTACAATGAGCAGTTCTTC
TRBJ2-1,TRBD2,TRBV6-5,many,CATRLAGGGGNEQFF,TGTGCCACCCGACTAGCGGGAGGTGGAGGGAATGAGCAGTTCTTC